The 23 T cell receptor beta chains in this list originate from one sample, sequenced in a study of blood T cell repertoires in COVID-19. Some clones are missing from TCRdb's copy, which holds only in-frame ones; the method was immunoSEQ multiplex PCR. The repertoire consists of 200,000 to 300,000 clones, with less than 90% occurring once and the leading ten covering approximately 2%. The sample consisted of peripheral blood. The origin of the receptors is a man under 40 with active or convalescent COVID-19.

The chain joins TRBV5-4 to TRBJ1-3; unclear D gene. Germline V gives CDR1 SGHNT, CDR2 YYREEE (reference sequence). V was shortened by 0 bases and J by 0 bases, with 10 bases between the two germline ends. The CDR3 runs to 16 residues. The CDR3 bases are TGTGCCAGCAGCTTGGGAGGGCCGATCTCTGGAAACACCATATATTTT. Its translation: CASSLGGPISGNTIYF.

V gene TRBV5-5 combines with J gene TRBJ1-5; D ambiguous. Germline V gives CDR1 SGHKS, CDR2 YYEKEE (reference sequence). V lost 0 bases and J lost 0, with 4 bases in between. The CDR3 length is 14 residues. CDR3 residues: CASSLVDSNQPQHF. The CDR3 DNA is TGTGCCAGCAGCTTGGTAGATAGCAATCAGCCCCAGCATTTT.

The rearrangement uses TRBV7-2 and TRBJ1-2; maybe TRBD1 (6 bases). Trimming shortened V by 5 bases and J by 4 bases, and 20 bases separated the two germline ends. Germline CDR1 is SGHTA and CDR2 is FQGNSA. The CDR3 is 16 amino acids. The chain's CDR3 is CASSPAGGGQSYGYTF. In DNA form, the CDR3 reads TGTGCCAGCAGCCCCGCCGGCGGTGGACAGAGCTATGGCTACACCTTC.

The chain combines TRBV6-7 with TRBJ1-1; 9 bases map to TRBD1. TRBV6-7 is reported as an ORF; its role is uncertain. J lost 5 bases, V lost 2 bases, and 15 bases had no gene match. The CDR3 runs to 18 residues. The CDR3 nucleotides are TGTGCCAGCAGTTACCCCGCAGAGGACAGGGGTTTTACGACTGAAGCTTTCTTT. Encoded protein: CASSYPAEDRGFTTEAFF.

This sequence joins TRBV18 and TRBJ2-3; no clear D gene. There are 15 residues in the CDR3. Between the trimmed V and J ends, which lost 2 bases and 1 base, there was a span of 10 bases. Per germline, CDR1 KGHSH and CDR2 LQKENI. The CDR3 DNA sequence: TGTGCCAGCTCACCAAATATAGAGGGCACAGATACGCAGTATTTT. Amino acids: CASSPNIEGTDTQYF.

The gene calls are TRBV7-9 and TRBJ2-2, with a tentative D call TRBD1 (6 bases). Trimming stripped 11 bases from V and 1 base from J, with 11 bases between. Germline V gene lookup returns CDR1 SEHNR and CDR2 FQNEAQ (reference sequence). CDR3 length: 13 amino acids. The CDR3 bases are TGTGCCTTGGACAGAAAGAACACCGGGGAGCTGTTTTTT. This sequence encodes CALDRKNTGELFF.

The CDR3 sequence: CASSFFGGSGKLFF. The CDR3 nucleotides read TGTGCCAGCAGCTTCTTTGGAGGATCCGGAAAACTGTTTTTT. The V call is TRBV7-8, the J call TRBJ1-4; D is ambiguous. The V and J ends lost 3 bases and 10 bases respectively, with 15 bases between them. Looked up from germline, CDR1 is SGHVS and CDR2 is FQNEAQ. CDR3 size: 14 residues.

A word on this clone: Other DNA sequences in the same sample also yield this CDR3. The chain couples TRBV6-1 to TRBJ1-2, with D hard to call. Germline CDR1 and CDR2: MNHNS and SASEGT. This CDR3 comprises 14 residues. V was shortened by 1 base and J by 2 bases, with 8 bases between the two germline ends. The CDR3 DNA is TGTGCCAGCAGTGAAGGGGCAGGAAACTATGGCTACACCTTC. Residues: CASSEGAGNYGYTF.

This rearrangement joins TRBV30 to TRBJ2-7; D might be TRBD2 (5 bases). Germline CDR1 reads GTSNPN; CDR2 reads SVGIG (reference sequence). The CDR3 covers 14 residues. Trimming shortened V by 0 bases and J by 3 bases, and 12 bases separated the two germline ends. The CDR3 spells CAWSVQSGSYEQYF. In DNA form, the CDR3 reads TGTGCCTGGAGTGTACAAAGCGGTAGCTACGAGCAGTACTTC. The entire variable domain, with the rest obtained from reference TRBV30 and TRBJ2-7, is as follows: SQTIHQWPATLVQPVGSPLSLECTVEGTSNPNLYWYRQAAGRGLQLLFYSVGIGQISSEVPQNLSASRPQDRQFILSSKKLLLSDSGFYLCAWSVQSGSYEQYFGPGTRLTVT.

The rearrangement links TRBV7-6 to TRBJ2-2, with a possible D match to TRBD1 (5 bases). The CDR3 is 15 amino acids. Germline CDR1 is SGHVS and CDR2 is FNYEAQ. V was pared by 1 base and J by 2 bases, with 8 bases between. The CDR3 here is CASSLGRANTGELFF. The CDR3, as DNA: TGTGCCAGCAGCTTAGGCAGGGCCAACACCGGGGAGCTGTTTTTT.

The CDR3 bases are TGTGCCAGCACCTCGGGGAGCTCCTACGAGCAGTACTTC. It yields the protein CASTSGSSYEQYF. This rearrangement joins TRBV6-6 to TRBJ2-7; a possible D gene is TRBD2 (5 bases). Germline V gene lookup returns CDR1 MNHNY and CDR2 SVGAGI (reference sequence). V was cut by 7 bases and J by 0 bases, with 10 bases left in between. The CDR3 is 13 amino acids.

This chain links TRBV12-5 with TRBJ1-1; D is uncertain. CDR3 length: 14 amino acids. V dropped 7 bases and J dropped 0 bases, with 12 bases sitting between them. From germline, CDR1 is LGHNT and CDR2 FRNRAP. The CDR3 DNA reads TGTGCTAGTGCTGCGAGGTATCTGAACACTGAAGCTTTCTTT. This translates into CASAARYLNTEAFF.

The chain has TRBV5-1 and TRBJ2-7; a possible D gene is TRBD2 (5 bases). Germline V gene data show CDR1 as SGHRS and CDR2 as YFSETQ. The CDR3 extends over 13 amino acids. The ends were cut back, 1 base at V and 2 bases at J, with 7 bases in the middle. The CDR3 region is CASSLHGTYEQYF. DNA of the CDR3: TGCGCCAGCAGCTTGCACGGGACCTACGAGCAGTACTTC.

The chain combines TRBV6-1 with TRBJ1-1; D call uncertain. This CDR3 has 15 amino acids. With 3 bases removed from V and 0 bases from J, the gap between germline ends came to 11 bases. The germline CDR1 and CDR2 sequences are MNHNS and SASEGT. The CDR3 bases are TGTGCCAGCAGTGATGAGGGCCTCATGAACACTGAAGCTTTCTTT. Amino acid sequence: CASSDEGLMNTEAFF.

This sequence joins TRBV30 and TRBJ1-2; D is unresolved. Trimming took off 1 base at V and 4 bases at J, with 7 bases between the two ends. The CDR3 runs to 12 residues. Germline V lookup: CDR1 GTSNPN, CDR2 SVGIG (reference sequence). The CDR3 bases are TGTGCCTGGAGTGAGGCAGGCTATGGCTACACCTTC. It is translated as CAWSEAGYGYTF.

The chain uses TRBV7-6 and TRBJ2-2; a weak D match, TRBD1 (6 bases). The V end lost 6 bases, the J end lost 7 bases, and 18 bases lay between the germline ends. This CDR3 has 15 residues. Germline V gene sequence: CDR1 SGHVS, CDR2 FNYEAQ. The CDR3 loop reads CASRRSAGDHGELFF. CDR3 nucleotide sequence: TGTGCCAGCAGACGGTCCGCAGGGGATCACGGGGAGCTGTTTTTT.

This chain joins TRBV7-9 and TRBJ2-3, with 8 bases that match TRBD2. CDR1 is SEHNR, CDR2 FQNEAQ, per germline (reference sequence). The length of the CDR3 is 15 residues. V shed 1 base, J shed 4 bases, and the junction held 4 bases outside the gene matches. The CDR3 DNA reads TGTGCCAGCAGCTTAGTCGGGGGGGCCGCAGATACGCAGTATTTT. As protein: CASSLVGGAADTQYF. The variable domain in full, with the rest retrieved from reference TRBV7-9 and TRBJ2-3, is DTGVSQNPRHKITKRGQNVTFRCDPISEHNRLYWYRQTLGQGPEFLTYFQNEAQLEKSRLLSDRFSAERPKGSFSTLEIQRTEQGDSAMYLCASSLVGGAADTQYFGPGTRLTVL.

This sequence joins TRBV29-1 and TRBJ1-2; D call uncertain. With 1 base removed from V and 7 bases from J, the gap between germline ends came to 10 bases. The CDR3 is made up of 12 amino acids. The germline V gene has CDR1 SQVTM and CDR2 ANQGSEA. Here the CDR3 reads CSVEGGASGYTF. As DNA, the CDR3 is TGCAGCGTTGAAGGTGGAGCCAGTGGCTACACCTTC.

The chain recombines TRBV29-1 with TRBJ2-7, with TRBD1 matching over 7 bases. The CDR3 is 13 amino acids. V lost 4 bases to trimming and J lost 4 bases; unmatched junction nucleotides: 7. From germline, CDR1 is SQVTM and CDR2 ANQGSEA. The CDR3 is CSVVGQVNYEQYF. CDR3 DNA: TGCAGCGTTGTTGGACAGGTAAATTACGAGCAGTACTTC.

The chain combines TRBV6-5 with TRBJ2-3; 7 positions match TRBD2. Trimming cost V 7 bases and J 0 bases; bases outside gene matches: 7. CDR1 and CDR2 (germline): MNHEY, SVGAGI. The CDR3 spans 15 residues. CDR3 bases: TGTGCCAGCAAGACGTGGGGGGGTAGCACAGATACGCAGTATTTT. This gives the protein CASKTWGGSTDTQYF.

The V gene is TRBV11-2, the J gene TRBJ1-1, with a tentative D call TRBD1 (6 bases). V dropped 0 bases and J dropped 4 bases, with 9 bases sitting between them. The germline V gene encodes CDR1 SGHAT and CDR2 FQNNGV. The CDR3 runs 14 residues. This chain's CDR3 is CASSLDIQGTEAFF. The DNA of the CDR3 is TGTGCCAGCAGCTTAGATATACAGGGCACTGAAGCTTTCTTT.

The chain carries TRBV27 and TRBJ2-7; 7 bases line up with TRBD2. The V gene's germline CDR1 is MNHEY and CDR2 SMNVEV (reference sequence). The CDR3 consists of 14 residues. V lost 5 bases to trimming and J lost 0 bases; unmatched junction nucleotides: 4. CDR3 nucleotides: TGTGCCAGCAGTCTAGCGGTAAGCTCCTACGAGCAGTACTTC. Translated, it gives CASSLAVSSYEQYF.

V gene TRBV7-2 combines with J gene TRBJ2-7, with D perhaps TRBD1 (6 bases). The CDR3 loop spans 15 amino acids. Between the trimmed V and J ends, which lost 4 bases and 3 bases, there was a span of 16 bases. The germline V gene encodes CDR1 SGHTA and CDR2 FQGNSA. The CDR3 here is CASSSQTGALYEQYF. CDR3 bases: TGTGCCAGCAGCTCACAGACAGGTGCACTCTACGAGCAGTACTTC.